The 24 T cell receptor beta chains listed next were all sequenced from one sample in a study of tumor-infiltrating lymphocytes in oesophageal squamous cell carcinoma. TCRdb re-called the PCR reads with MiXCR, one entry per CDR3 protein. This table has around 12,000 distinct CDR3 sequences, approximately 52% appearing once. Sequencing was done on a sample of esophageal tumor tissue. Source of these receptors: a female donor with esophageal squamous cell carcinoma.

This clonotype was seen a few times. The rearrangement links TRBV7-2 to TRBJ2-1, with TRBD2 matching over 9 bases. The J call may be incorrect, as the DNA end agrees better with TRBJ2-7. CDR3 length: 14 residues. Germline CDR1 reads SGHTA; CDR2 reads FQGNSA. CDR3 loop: CASSLLREGYEQYF. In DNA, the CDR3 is TGTGCCAGCAGCTTATTGCGGGAGGGGTACGAGCAGTACTTC.

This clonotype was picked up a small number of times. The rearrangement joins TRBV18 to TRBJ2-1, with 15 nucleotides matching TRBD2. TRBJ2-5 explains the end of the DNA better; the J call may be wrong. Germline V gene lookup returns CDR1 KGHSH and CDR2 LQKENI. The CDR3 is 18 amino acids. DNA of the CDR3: TGTGCCAGCTCACCTCCGGGACTAGCGGGAGGATCGTCGGGGACCCAGTACTTC. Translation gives CASSPPGLAGGSSGTQYF.

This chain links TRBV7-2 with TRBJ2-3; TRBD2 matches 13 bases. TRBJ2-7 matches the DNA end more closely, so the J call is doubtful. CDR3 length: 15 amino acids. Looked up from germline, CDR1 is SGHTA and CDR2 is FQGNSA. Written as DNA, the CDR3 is TGTGCCAGCAGCCCCGCCGGACTAGCGGGAGCCGAGCAGTACTTC. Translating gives CASSPAGLAGAEQYF.

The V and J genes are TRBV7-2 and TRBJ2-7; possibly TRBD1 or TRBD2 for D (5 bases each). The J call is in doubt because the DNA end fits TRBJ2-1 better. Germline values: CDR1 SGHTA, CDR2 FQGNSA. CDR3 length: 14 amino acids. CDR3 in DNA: TGTGCCAGCAGCTCAGGGACGGAGACCTACGAGCAGTTCTTC. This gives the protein CASSSGTETYEQFF.

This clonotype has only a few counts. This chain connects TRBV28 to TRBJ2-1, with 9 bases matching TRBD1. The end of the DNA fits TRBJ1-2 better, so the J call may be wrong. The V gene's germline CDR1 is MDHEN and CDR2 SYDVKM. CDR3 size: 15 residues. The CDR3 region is CASSSYRGLVDGYTF. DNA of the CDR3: TGTGCCAGCAGTTCGTACAGGGGGCTAGTGGATGGCTACACCTTC.

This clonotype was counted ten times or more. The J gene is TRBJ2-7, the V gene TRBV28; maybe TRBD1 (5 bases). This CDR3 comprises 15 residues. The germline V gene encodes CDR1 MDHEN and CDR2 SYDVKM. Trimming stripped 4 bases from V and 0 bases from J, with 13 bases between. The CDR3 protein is CASSSDPDISYEQYF. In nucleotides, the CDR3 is TGTGCCAGCAGTTCCGACCCGGACATCTCCTACGAGCAGTACTTC.

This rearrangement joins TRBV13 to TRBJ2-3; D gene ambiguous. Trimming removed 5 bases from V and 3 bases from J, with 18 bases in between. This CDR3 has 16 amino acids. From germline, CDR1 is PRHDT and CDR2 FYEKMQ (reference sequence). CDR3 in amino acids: CASSLPAGVQTDTQYF. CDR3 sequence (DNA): TGTGCCAGCAGCCTTCCCGCAGGCGTCCAAACAGATACGCAGTATTTT.

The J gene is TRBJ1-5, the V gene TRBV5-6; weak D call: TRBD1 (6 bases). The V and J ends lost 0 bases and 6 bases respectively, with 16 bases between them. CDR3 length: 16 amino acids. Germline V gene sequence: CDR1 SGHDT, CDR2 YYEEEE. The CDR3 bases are TGTGCCAGCAGCTTGGGCCCCAAAGGCAGGGGTCAGCCCCAGCATTTT. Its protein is CASSLGPKGRGQPQHF.

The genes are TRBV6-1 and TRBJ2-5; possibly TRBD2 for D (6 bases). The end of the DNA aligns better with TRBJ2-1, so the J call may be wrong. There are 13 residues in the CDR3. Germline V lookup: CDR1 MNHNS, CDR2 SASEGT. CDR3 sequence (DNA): TGTGCCAGCACTCGCGGGGCTTACAATGAGCAGTTCTTC. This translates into CASTRGAYNEQFF.

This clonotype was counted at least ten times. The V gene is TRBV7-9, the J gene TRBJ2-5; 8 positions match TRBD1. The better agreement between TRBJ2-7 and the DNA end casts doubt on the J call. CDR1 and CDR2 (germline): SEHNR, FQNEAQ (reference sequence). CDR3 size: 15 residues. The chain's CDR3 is CASSLLGTGPYEQYF. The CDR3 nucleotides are TGTGCCAGCAGCCTACTGGGGACAGGTCCCTACGAGCAGTACTTC.

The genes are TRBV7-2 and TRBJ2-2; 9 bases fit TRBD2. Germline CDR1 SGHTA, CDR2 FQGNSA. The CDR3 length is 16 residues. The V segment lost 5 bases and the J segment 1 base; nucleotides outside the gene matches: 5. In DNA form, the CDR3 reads TGTGCCAGCAGCGCCCATAGCGGGAGGAACACCGGGGAGCTGTTTTTT. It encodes CASSAHSGRNTGELFF.

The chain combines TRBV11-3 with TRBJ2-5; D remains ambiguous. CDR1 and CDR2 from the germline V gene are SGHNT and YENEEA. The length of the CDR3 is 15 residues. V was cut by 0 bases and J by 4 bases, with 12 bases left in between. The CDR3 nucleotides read TGTGCCAGCAGCTTAGATCTCCTAGGCGGAGAGACCCAGTACTTC. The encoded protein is CASSLDLLGGETQYF. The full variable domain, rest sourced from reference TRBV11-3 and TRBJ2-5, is EAGVVQSPRYKIIEKKQPVAFWCNPISGHNTLYWYLQNLGQGPELLIRYENEEAVDDSQLPKDRFSAERLKGVDSTLKIQPAELGDSAVYLCASSLDLLGGETQYFGPGTRLLVL.

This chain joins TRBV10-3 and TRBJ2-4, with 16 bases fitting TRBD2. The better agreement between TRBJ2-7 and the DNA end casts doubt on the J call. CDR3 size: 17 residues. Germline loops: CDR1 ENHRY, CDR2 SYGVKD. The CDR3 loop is CAISELGLAGGNDEQYF. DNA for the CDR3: TGTGCCATCAGTGAACTGGGACTAGCGGGAGGGAACGACGAGCAGTACTTC.

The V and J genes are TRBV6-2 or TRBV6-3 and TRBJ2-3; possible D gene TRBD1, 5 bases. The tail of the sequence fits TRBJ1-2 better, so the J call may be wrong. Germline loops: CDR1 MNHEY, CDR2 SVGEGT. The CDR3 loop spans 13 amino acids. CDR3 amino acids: CASSYPQGDGYTF. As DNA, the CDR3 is TGTGCCAGCAGTTACCCCCAAGGGGATGGCTACACCTTC.

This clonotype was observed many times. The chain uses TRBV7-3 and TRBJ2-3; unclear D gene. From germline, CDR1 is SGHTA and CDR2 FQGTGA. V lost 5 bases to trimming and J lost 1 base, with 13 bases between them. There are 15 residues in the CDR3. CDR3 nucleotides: TGTGCCAGCAGCCCGTCCTACCTAGGCACAGATACGCAGTATTTT. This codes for CASSPSYLGTDTQYF. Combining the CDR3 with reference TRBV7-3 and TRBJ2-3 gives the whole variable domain GAGVSQTPSNKVTEKGKYVELRCDPISGHTALYWYRQSLGQGPEFLIYFQGTGAADDSGLPNDRFFAVRPEGSVSTLKIQRTERGDSAVYLCASSPSYLGTDTQYFGPGTRLTVL.

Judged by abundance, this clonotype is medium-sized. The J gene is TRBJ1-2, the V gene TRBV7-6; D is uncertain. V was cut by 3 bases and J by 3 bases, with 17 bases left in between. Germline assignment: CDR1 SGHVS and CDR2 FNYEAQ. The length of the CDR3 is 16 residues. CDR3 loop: CASSLGPRWADYGYTF. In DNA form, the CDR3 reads TGTGCCAGCAGCTTGGGCCCCCGTTGGGCAGACTATGGCTACACCTTC. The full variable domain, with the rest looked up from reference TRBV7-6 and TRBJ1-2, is GAGVSQSPRYKVTKRGQDVALRCDPISGHVSLYWYRQALGQGPEFLTYFNYEAQQDKSGLPNDRFSAERPEGSISTLTIQRTEQRDSAMYRCASSLGPRWADYGYTFGSGTRLTVV.

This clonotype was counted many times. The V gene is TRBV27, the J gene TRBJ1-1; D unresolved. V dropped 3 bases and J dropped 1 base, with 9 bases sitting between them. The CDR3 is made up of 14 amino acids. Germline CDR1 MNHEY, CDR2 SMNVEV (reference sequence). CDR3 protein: CASSFGVRNTEAFF. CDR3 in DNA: TGTGCCAGCAGTTTTGGGGTCAGGAACACTGAAGCTTTCTTT.

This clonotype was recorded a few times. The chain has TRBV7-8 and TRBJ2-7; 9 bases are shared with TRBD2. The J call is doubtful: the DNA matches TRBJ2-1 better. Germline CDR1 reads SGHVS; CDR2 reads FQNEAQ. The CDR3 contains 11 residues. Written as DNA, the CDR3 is TGTGCCAGCAGCGTTAGCGGGGGGCAGTTCTTC. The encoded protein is CASSVSGGQFF.

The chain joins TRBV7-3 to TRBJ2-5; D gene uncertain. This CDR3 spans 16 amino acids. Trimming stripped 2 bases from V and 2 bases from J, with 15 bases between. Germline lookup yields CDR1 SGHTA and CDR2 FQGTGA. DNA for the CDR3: TGTGCCAGCAGCTTATCGAGACCGTCCCCTCAAGAGACCCAGTACTTC. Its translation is CASSLSRPSPQETQYF.

This chain's CDR3 is CASSTTGGGYEQYF. The CDR3 nucleotides are TGTGCCAGCAGCACCACAGGGGGAGGCTACGAGCAGTACTTC. V gene TRBV7-6 combines with J gene TRBJ2-5, with TRBD1 matching 8 bases. With the DNA end fitting TRBJ2-7 better, the J assignment may be wrong. The germline V gene encodes CDR1 SGHVS and CDR2 FNYEAQ. The CDR3 has 14 amino acids.

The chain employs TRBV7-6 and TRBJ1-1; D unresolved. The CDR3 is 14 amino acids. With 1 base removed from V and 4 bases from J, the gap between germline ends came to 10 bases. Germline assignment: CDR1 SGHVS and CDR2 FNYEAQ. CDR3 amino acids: CASSLVRTSTEAFF. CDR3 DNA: TGTGCCAGCAGCTTAGTGCGCACCTCCACTGAAGCTTTCTTT.

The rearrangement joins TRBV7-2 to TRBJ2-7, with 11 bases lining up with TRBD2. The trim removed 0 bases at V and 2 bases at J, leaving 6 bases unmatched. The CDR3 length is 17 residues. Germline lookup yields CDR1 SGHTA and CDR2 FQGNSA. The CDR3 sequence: CASSLAPTSGAAYEQYF. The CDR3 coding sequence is TGTGCCAGCAGCTTAGCCCCGACTAGCGGGGCCGCCTACGAGCAGTACTTC.

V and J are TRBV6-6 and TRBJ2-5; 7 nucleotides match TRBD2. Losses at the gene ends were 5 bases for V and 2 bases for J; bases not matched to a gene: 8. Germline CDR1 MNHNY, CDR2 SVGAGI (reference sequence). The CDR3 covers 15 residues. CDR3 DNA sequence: TGTGCCAGCAGTGTGGGCAGCGGGGCTCAAGAGACCCAGTACTTC. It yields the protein CASSVGSGAQETQYF.

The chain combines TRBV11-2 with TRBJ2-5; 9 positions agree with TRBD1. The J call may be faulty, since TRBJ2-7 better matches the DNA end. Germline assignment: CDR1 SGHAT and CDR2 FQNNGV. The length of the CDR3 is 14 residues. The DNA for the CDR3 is TGTGCCAGCAGCACGGACAGGGGAAGAGGCGAGCAGTACTTC. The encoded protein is CASSTDRGRGEQYF.